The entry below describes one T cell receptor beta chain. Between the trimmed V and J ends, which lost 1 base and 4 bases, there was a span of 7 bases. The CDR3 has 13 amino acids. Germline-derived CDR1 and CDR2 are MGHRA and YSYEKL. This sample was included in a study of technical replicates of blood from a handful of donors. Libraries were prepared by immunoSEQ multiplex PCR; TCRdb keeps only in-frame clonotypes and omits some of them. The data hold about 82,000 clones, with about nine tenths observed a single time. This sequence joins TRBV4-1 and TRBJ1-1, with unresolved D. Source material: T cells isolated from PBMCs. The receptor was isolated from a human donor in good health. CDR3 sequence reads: CASSQVVSTEAFF. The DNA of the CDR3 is TGCGCCAGCAGCCAAGTCGTCAGCACTGAAGCTTTCTTT.